The 21 T cell receptor beta chains reported below all come from one sample, sequenced in a study of lung T cells in sarcoidosis with Löfgren's syndrome. TCRdb used MiXCR to reprocess the reads, holding one entry per CDR3 protein. The sample carries 60,000 to 65,000 distinct CDR3 sequences, about 20% recorded once. The sample comprised CD4+ T cells from PBMCs. The receptors were gathered from a human donor with sarcoidosis (Löfgren's syndrome or another form), or a control subject (not recorded which).

This clonotype has a count of ten or more. V and J are TRBV7-2 and TRBJ1-2, with TRBD1 matching over 7 bases. Germline V lookup: CDR1 SGHTA, CDR2 FQGNSA. V lost 6 bases and J lost 3; bases outside the gene matches: 7. This CDR3 contains 14 residues. The CDR3 is CASRPRDRHYGYTF. CDR3 bases: TGTGCCAGCAGACCCCGGGACAGACACTATGGCTACACCTTC.

This clonotype was counted ten times or more. V gene TRBV6-1 combines with J gene TRBJ1-6, with TRBD1 matching 9 bases. The junction had 9 bases not matched to a gene; V was cut back by 5 bases and J by 1 base. Per the germline V gene, CDR1 is MNHNS and CDR2 is SASEGT. The CDR3 contains 18 residues. The CDR3: CASSRTGVVTSYNSPLHF. As DNA, the CDR3 is TGTGCCAGCAGTCGGACAGGGGTGGTCACGTCCTATAATTCACCCCTCCACTTT.

At least ten counts were recorded for this clonotype. The CDR3 region has the DNA TGTGCCAGCAGTTCCCCCGGACAGGGGAACGGAAACACCATATATTTT. Its protein is CASSSPGQGNGNTIYF. The V gene is TRBV28, the J gene TRBJ1-3; 9 positions agree with TRBD1. This CDR3 comprises 16 residues. With V trimmed by 4 bases and J by 4 bases, 8 bases remained unmatched. Germline CDR1 MDHEN, CDR2 SYDVKM.

A word on this clonotype: The junction differs from germline at one of its ends, possibly a read error. The rearrangement joins TRBV28 to TRBJ1-2; 8 nucleotides match TRBD1. The germline CDR1 and CDR2 sequences are MDHEN and SYDVKM. This CDR3 contains 14 residues. The CDR3 sequence: CASRPPGQVLGYAF. The CDR3 nucleotides are TGTGCCAGCAGGCCGCCGGGACAGGTGCTTGGCTACGCCTTC.

This clonotype was recorded at least ten times. The V gene is TRBV27, the J gene TRBJ2-6, with 8 bases matching TRBD1. Trimming took 8 bases from V and 0 from J; bases not matched to a gene: 12. Germline assignment: CDR1 MNHEY and CDR2 SMNVEV (reference sequence). CDR3 length: 18 amino acids. DNA of the CDR3: TGTGCCAGCCCCTCCCCCGGGACAGGAAGCTCTGGGGCCAACGTCCTGACTTTC. As protein: CASPSPGTGSSGANVLTF.

Regarding this clonotype: A much larger clone differs by one base, so this may be a read error. V and J are TRBV4-1 and TRBJ1-2; D gene unclear. Germline V gene sequence: CDR1 MGHRA, CDR2 YSYEKL. The CDR3 consists of 15 residues. CDR3 in DNA: TGCGCCAGCAGCCAAGATAGGCAGCAACCCTATGACTACACCTTC. This sequence encodes CASSQDRQQPYDYTF.

This clonotype was observed a handful of times. This chain connects TRBV12-3 or TRBV12-4 to TRBJ2-1; TRBD2 matches 8 bases. V was pared by 5 bases and J by 6 bases, with 15 bases of the junction left unmatched. This CDR3 is 17 amino acids long. CDR3 coding DNA: TGTGCCAGCAGTCCCAGCCGGGAGGGCCCCGGTAGCAATGAGCAGTTCTTC. Translating it yields CASSPSREGPGSNEQFF.

This clonotype was counted only a few times. The CDR3: CSAVGQRGGLNEQFF. The CDR3, as DNA: TGCAGTGCCGTAGGGCAGCGGGGGGGCCTCAATGAGCAGTTCTTC. The V call is TRBV20-1, the J call TRBJ2-1, with 10 bases aligning to TRBD2. There are 15 residues in the CDR3. The germline V gene has CDR1 DFQATT and CDR2 SNEGSKA (reference sequence). The trim removed 6 bases at V and 6 bases at J, leaving 11 bases unmatched.

This clonotype was seen at least ten times. The genes are TRBV7-2 and TRBJ2-3; the D gene is possibly TRBD2 (6 bases). V was pared by 10 bases and J by 2 bases, with 10 bases between. Looked up from germline, CDR1 is SGHTA and CDR2 is FQGNSA. This CDR3 comprises 12 residues. CDR3 nucleotide sequence: TGTGCCACCTCTAGCGACACAGATACGCAGTATTTT. This sequence encodes CATSSDTDTQYF.

Ten or more counts support this clonotype. This chain uses TRBV28 with TRBJ2-7; unclear D gene. The CDR3 sequence is 13 residues long. Germline V gives CDR1 MDHEN, CDR2 SYDVKM. Trimming removed 7 bases at V and 0 bases at J, with 10 bases between. CDR3 DNA sequence: TGTGCCAGCACTTCTCCGGGCTCCTACGAGCAGTACGTC. Its translation is CASTSPGSYEQYV.

The genes are TRBV28 and TRBJ2-7; the match to TRBD2 covers 9 bases. The CDR3 extends over 17 amino acids. The junction had 14 bases not matched to a gene; V was cut back by 6 bases and J by 2 bases. Germline assignment: CDR1 MDHEN and CDR2 SYDVKM. The CDR3 nucleotides read TGTGCCAGCAGGAGCCCAACCCCTAGCGGGACGACCTACGAGCAGTACTTC. Its translation is CASRSPTPSGTTYEQYF.

This clonotype was recorded at least ten times. The chain combines TRBV7-2 with TRBJ1-2; D is unclear. Trimming left V 2 bases short and J 0 bases short, with 10 bases between. The CDR3 totals 15 residues. Germline V lookup: CDR1 SGHTA, CDR2 FQGNSA. The CDR3 DNA sequence: TGTGCCAGCAGCTTAACCGGTGGAACTAACTATGGCTACACCTTC. Translation gives CASSLTGGTNYGYTF. Together with reference TRBV7-2 and TRBJ1-2, the CDR3 gives the full variable domain: GAGVSQSPSNKVTEKGKDVELRCDPISGHTALYWYRQSLGQGLEFLIYFQGNSAPDKSGLPSDRFSAERTGGSVSTLTIQRTQQEDSAVYLCASSLTGGTNYGYTFGSGTRLTVV.

This clonotype came up many times. The V and J genes are TRBV6-1 and TRBJ1-6, with 7 nucleotides matching TRBD1. The V segment lost 7 bases and the J segment 12 bases; nucleotides outside the gene matches: 12. This CDR3 has 14 amino acids. Per the germline V gene, CDR1 is MNHNS and CDR2 is SASEGT. The CDR3, as DNA: TGTGCCAGCACTTTCGACAGGGAGGGTAGACCCCTCCACTTT. This translates into CASTFDREGRPLHF.

Ten or more counts support this clonotype. V and J are TRBV28 and TRBJ2-5, with TRBD1 matching 7 bases. J gave up 1 base and V 6 bases, and 11 bases lay outside the gene matches. The CDR3 is 16 residues long. Germline V lookup: CDR1 MDHEN, CDR2 SYDVKM. The CDR3 coding sequence is TGTGCCAGCAGGGGACGACAGGGCTTAGGCCAAGAGACCCAGTACTTC. It yields the protein CASRGRQGLGQETQYF.

V usage is TRBV12-3 or TRBV12-4 and J usage is TRBJ1-6; 8 bases agree with TRBD1. With 6 bases clipped from V and 6 bases from J, the junction kept 7 bases outside the gene matches. The CDR3 runs to 15 residues. The CDR3 sequence is CASSRHRGGNSPLHF. The CDR3 coding sequence is TGTGCCAGCAGCCGCCACAGGGGGGGTAATTCACCCCTCCACTTT.

This clonotype has ten or more counts. J is TRBJ2-1 and V is TRBV20-1, with D possibly being TRBD1 or TRBD2 (5 bases each). Trimming removed 7 bases at V and 6 bases at J, with 16 bases between. The CDR3 is 13 residues long. Germline assignment: CDR1 DFQATT and CDR2 SNEGSKA (reference sequence). The DNA for the CDR3 is TGCAGTGTCCGGCAGGGTGCGGGCAATGAGCAGTTCTTC. Its translation is CSVRQGAGNEQFF.

This clonotype was seen repeatedly, ten times or more. The chain is built from TRBV28 and TRBJ1-2, with D uncertain. V was cut by 3 bases and J by 6 bases, with 8 bases left in between. This CDR3 has 12 amino acids. Germline V CDR1 and CDR2: MDHEN, SYDVKM. This CDR3 reads CASSFTGNGYTF. The CDR3 nucleotides read TGTGCCAGCAGTTTCACCGGAAATGGCTACACCTTC.

This clonotype was counted many times. This chain links TRBV7-9 with TRBJ2-5, with 9 bases aligning to TRBD1. The CDR3 is 15 residues long. V was clipped by 4 bases and J by 7 bases; unmatched bases: 10. CDR1 and CDR2 from the germline V gene are SEHNR and FQNEAQ (reference sequence). Written as DNA, the CDR3 is TGTGCCAGCAGCTCTTGGACAGGGGCAACCATGACCCAGTACTTC. Amino acids: CASSSWTGATMTQYF.

The chain is built from TRBV2 and TRBJ2-3; D not resolved. The CDR3 length is 15 residues. The V end was cut by 6 bases, the J end by 0 bases, with 13 bases between. Germline CDR1 SNHLY, CDR2 FYNNEI. The CDR3 DNA reads as TGTGCCAGCAGCGCAGTTCTATATAGCACAGATACGCAGTATTTT. It encodes CASSAVLYSTDTQYF.

At least ten counts were recorded for this clonotype. CDR3: CASSGGRPLHF. The CDR3, as DNA: TGTGCCAGCAGTGGGGGTAGGCCCCTCCACTTT. This chain connects TRBV28 to TRBJ1-6; D might be TRBD1 (5 bases). Germline values: CDR1 MDHEN, CDR2 SYDVKM. The CDR3 loop spans 11 amino acids. With 5 bases removed from V and 13 bases from J, the gap between germline ends came to 9 bases.

Notes on this clonotype: A read error may explain this, as a much larger clone is one base away. V is TRBV20-1 and J is TRBJ2-1; D is perhaps TRBD2 (5 bases). V gave up 6 bases and J gave up 13 bases, with 25 bases separating them. CDR3 size: 14 residues. Germline values: CDR1 DFQATT, CDR2 SNEGSKA (reference sequence). CDR3 sequence (DNA): TGCAGTGCGCCGGACGGGGTTGTACAAGAGACCCAGTTCTTC. Protein sequence: CSAPDGVVQETQFF.